Included here is one TCR beta chain sequence, with context. Antigen unknown. Assay: immunoSEQ multiplex PCR; the TCRdb copy retains only in-frame clones and omits some. The sample shows some 14,000 clones, about 43% of them seen only once. The source of the sample is a study of siplizumab effects on memory and regulatory T cells. The overall study: Either no drug or siplizumab at approximately 1 ug/mL was used in mixed lymphocyte reactions that were paired.

Researchers cocultured the mixed lymphocyte reaction cells at 37°C for 6 days. Germline V CDR1 and CDR2: SGHRS, YFSETQ. V lost 4 bases and J lost 14; bases outside the gene matches: 10. The CDR3 covers 15 residues. Study-wide points: Unstimulated subsets captured only a minor fraction of alloreactive clones. Apparently key alloresponse contributors, naive T cells also seemed more diverse than memory cells. Where siplizumab was present, mappable alloreactive CD4+ clones averaged about 67% Treg-derived, compared with approximately 25% in controls.

This chain connects TRBV5-1 to TRBJ2-1, with 15 nucleotides matching TRBD2. This receptor was obtained from a human donor in good health; the cells came from an allogeneic mixed lymphocyte reaction. Some clones in this sample may be carry-over from other donors' samples. Sequencing was carried out using CFSE-low (dividing) CD4+ T cells sorted from an allogeneic mixed lymphocyte reaction. The DNA for the CDR3 is TGCGCCAGCAGCCTTGGACTAGCGGGAGGGATAAGGGAGTTCTTC. Translated: CASSLGLAGGIREFF. Variable domain in full (rest from reference TRBV5-1 and TRBJ2-1): KAGVTQTPRYLIKTRGQQVTLSCSPISGHRSVSWYQQTPGQGLQFLFEYFSETQRNKGNFPGRFSGRQFSNSRSEMNVSTLELGDSALYLCASSLGLAGGIREFFGPGTRLTVL.